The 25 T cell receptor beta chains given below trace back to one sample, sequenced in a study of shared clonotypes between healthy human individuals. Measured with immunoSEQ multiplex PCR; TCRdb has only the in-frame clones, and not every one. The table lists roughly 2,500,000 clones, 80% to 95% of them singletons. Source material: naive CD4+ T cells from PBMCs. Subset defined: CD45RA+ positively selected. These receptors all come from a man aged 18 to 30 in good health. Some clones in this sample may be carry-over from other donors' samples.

The CDR3 here is CASSVAGLAGNNEQFF. CDR3 sequence (DNA): TGTGCCAGCAGCGTAGCGGGACTAGCGGGGAACAATGAGCAGTTCTTC. The chain combines TRBV9 with TRBJ2-1; 13 bases line up with TRBD2. Unmatched junction bases numbered 2, after V lost 0 bases and J lost 5 bases. CDR1 and CDR2 (germline): SGDLS, YYNGEE. This CDR3 region has 16 residues.

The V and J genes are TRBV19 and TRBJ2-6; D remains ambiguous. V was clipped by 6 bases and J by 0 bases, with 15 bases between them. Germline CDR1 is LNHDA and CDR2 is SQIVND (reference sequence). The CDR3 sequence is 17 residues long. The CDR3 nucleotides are TGTGCCAGTAGGGGCCCCGACGCGAACTCTGGGGCCAACGTCCTGACTTTC. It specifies CASRGPDANSGANVLTF.

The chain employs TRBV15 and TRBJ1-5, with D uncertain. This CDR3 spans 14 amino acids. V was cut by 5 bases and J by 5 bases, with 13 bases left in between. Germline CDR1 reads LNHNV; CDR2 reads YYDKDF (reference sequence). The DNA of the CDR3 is TGTGCCACCAGCGGATCCCTAAGAGATCAGCCCCAGCATTTT. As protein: CATSGSLRDQPQHF.

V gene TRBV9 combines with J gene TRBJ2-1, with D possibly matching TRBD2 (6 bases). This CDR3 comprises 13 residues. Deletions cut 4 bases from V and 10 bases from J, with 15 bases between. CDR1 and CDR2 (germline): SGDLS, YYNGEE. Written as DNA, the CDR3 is TGTGCCAGCAGCCTTCCGACTAGTGGAGAGCAGTTCTTC. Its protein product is CASSLPTSGEQFF.

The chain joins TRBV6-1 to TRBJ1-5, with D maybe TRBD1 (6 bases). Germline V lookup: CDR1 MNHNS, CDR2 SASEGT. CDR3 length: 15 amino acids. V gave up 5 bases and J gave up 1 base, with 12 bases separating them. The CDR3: CASSSGTQSNQPQHF. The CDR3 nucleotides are TGTGCCAGCAGTTCCGGGACACAAAGCAATCAGCCCCAGCATTTT.

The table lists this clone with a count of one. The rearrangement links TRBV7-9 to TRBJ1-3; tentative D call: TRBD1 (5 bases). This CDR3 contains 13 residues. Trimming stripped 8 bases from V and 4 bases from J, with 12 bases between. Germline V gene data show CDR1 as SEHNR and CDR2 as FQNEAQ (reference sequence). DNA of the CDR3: TGTGCCAGCGGCGCGGGGGGAGGAAACACCATATATTTT. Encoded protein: CASGAGGGNTIYF. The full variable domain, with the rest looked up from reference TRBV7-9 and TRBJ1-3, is DTGVSQNPRHKITKRGQNVTFRCDPISEHNRLYWYRQTLGQGPEFLTYFQNEAQLEKSRLLSDRFSAERPKGSFSTLEIQRTEQGDSAMYLCASGAGGGNTIYFGEGSWLTVV.

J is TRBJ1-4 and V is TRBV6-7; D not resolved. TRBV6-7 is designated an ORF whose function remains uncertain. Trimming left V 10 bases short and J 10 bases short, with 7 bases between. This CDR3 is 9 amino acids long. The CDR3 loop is CATPRKLFF. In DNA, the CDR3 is TGTGCCACCCCCCGAAAACTGTTTTTT.

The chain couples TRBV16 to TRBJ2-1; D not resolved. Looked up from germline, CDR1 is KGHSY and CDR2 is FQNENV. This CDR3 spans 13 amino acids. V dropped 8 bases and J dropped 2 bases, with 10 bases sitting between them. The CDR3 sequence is CASGMAPYNEQFF. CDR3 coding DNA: TGTGCCAGCGGGATGGCCCCCTACAATGAGCAGTTCTTC.

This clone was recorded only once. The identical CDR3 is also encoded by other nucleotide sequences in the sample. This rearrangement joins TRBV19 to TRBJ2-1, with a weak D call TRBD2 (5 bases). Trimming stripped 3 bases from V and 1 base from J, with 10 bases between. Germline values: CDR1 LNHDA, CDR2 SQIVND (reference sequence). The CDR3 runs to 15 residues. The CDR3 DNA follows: TGTGCCAGTAGTATGAGAGGCGGGTCCTACAATGAGCAGTTCTTC. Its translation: CASSMRGGSYNEQFF.

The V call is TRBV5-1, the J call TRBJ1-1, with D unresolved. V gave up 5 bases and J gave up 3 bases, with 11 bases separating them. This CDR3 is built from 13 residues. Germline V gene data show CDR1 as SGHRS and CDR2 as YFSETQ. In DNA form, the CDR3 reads TGCGCCAGCAGGGCAGTAATCCACACTGAAGCTTTCTTT. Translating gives CASRAVIHTEAFF.

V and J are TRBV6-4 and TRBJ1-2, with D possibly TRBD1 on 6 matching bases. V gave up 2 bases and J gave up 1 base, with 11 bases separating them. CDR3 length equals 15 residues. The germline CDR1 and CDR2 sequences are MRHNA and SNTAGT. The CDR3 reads CASSDRAGVNYGYTF. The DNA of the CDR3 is TGTGCCAGCAGTGACCGGGCAGGGGTTAACTATGGCTACACCTTC.

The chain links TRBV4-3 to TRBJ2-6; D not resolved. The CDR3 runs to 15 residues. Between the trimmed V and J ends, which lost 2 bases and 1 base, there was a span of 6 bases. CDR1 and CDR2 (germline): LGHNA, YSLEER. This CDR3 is CASSQSGSGANVLTF. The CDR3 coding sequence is TGCGCCAGCAGCCAATCGGGTTCTGGGGCCAACGTCCTGACTTTC.

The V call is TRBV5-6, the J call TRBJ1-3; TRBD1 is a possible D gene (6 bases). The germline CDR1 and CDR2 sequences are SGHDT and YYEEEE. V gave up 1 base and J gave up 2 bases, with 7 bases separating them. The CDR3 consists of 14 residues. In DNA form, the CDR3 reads TGTGCCAGCAGCTTGCCAGGGGCTGGAAACACCATATATTTT. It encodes CASSLPGAGNTIYF. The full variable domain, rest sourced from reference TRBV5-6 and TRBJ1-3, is DAGVTQSPTHLIKTRGQQVTLRCSPKSGHDTVSWYQQALGQGPQFIFQYYEEEERQRGNFPDRFSGHQFPNYSSELNVNALLLGDSALYLCASSLPGAGNTIYFGEGSWLTVV.

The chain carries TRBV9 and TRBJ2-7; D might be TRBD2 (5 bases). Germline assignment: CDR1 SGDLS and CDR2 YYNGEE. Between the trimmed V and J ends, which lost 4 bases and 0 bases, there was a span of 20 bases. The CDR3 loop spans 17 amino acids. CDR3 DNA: TGTGCCAGCAGCCTACCGAGGGTAGATCGAGTCTCCTACGAGCAGTACTTC. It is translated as CASSLPRVDRVSYEQYF.

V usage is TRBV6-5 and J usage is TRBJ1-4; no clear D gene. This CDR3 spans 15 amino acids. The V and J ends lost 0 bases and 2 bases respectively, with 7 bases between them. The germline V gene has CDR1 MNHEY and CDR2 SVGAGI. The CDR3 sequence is CASSYSKGTNEKLFF. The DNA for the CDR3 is TGTGCCAGCAGTTACTCGAAAGGGACTAATGAAAAACTGTTTTTT.

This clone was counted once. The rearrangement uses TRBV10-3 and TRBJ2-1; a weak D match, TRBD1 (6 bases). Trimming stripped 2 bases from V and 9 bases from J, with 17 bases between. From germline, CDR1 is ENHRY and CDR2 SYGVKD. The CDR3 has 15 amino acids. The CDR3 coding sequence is TGTGCCATCAGTGAGCCGGGACAACGGGTTCCTGAGCAGTTCTTC. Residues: CAISEPGQRVPEQFF.

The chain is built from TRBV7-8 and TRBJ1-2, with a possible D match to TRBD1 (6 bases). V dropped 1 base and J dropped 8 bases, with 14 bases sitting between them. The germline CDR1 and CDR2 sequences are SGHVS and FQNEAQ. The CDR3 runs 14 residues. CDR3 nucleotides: TGTGCCAGCAGCTTAGAGGAGTTCGGGGGCGGCTACACCTTC. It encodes CASSLEEFGGGYTF.

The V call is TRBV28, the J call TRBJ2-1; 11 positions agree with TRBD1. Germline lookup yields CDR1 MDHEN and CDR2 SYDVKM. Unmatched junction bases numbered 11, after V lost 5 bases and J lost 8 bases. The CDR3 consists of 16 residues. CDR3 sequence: CASSARTGGAIDEQFF. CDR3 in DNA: TGTGCCAGCAGTGCCAGGACAGGGGGCGCGATCGATGAGCAGTTCTTC. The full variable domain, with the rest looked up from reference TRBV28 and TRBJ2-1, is DVKVTQSSRYLVKRTGEKVFLECVQDMDHENMFWYRQDPGLGLRLIYFSYDVKMKEKGDIPEGYSVSREKKERFSLILESASTNQTSMYLCASSARTGGAIDEQFFGPGTRLTVL.

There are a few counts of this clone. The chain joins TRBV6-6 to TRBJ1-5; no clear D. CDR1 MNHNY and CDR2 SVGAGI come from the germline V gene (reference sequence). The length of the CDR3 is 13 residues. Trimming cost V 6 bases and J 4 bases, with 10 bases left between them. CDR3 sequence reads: CASSQIVNQPQHF. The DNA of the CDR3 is TGTGCCAGCAGCCAGATAGTAAATCAGCCCCAGCATTTT.

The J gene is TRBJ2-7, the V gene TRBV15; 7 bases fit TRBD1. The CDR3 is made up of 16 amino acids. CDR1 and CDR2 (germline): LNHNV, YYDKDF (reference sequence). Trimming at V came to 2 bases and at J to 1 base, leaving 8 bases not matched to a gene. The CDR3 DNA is TGTGCCACCAGCAGACACAGGGGTGTGCTGTCCTACGAGCAGTACTTC. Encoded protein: CATSRHRGVLSYEQYF.

Here the CDR3 reads CASSDRTGANYNEQFF. The CDR3 coding sequence is TGTGCCAGCAGTGATCGAACAGGGGCCAACTACAATGAGCAGTTCTTC. The chain is built from TRBV25-1 and TRBJ2-1; 7 nucleotides match TRBD1. J lost 3 bases, V lost 3 bases, and 8 bases had no gene match. Germline loops: CDR1 MGHDK, CDR2 SYGVNS. The CDR3 sequence is 16 residues long. The variable domain in full, with the rest retrieved from reference TRBV25-1 and TRBJ2-1, is EADIYQTPRYLVIGTGKKITLECSQTMGHDKMYWYQQDPGMELHLIHYSYGVNSTEKGDLSSESTVSRIRTEHFPLTLESARPSHTSQYLCASSDRTGANYNEQFFGPGTRLTVL.

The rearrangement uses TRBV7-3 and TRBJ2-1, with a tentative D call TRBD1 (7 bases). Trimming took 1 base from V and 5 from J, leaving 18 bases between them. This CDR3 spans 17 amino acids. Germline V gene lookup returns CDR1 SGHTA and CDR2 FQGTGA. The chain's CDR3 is CASSLRAGQGEDNEQFF. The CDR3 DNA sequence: TGTGCCAGCAGCTTAAGAGCGGGCCAGGGGGAGGACAATGAGCAGTTCTTC.

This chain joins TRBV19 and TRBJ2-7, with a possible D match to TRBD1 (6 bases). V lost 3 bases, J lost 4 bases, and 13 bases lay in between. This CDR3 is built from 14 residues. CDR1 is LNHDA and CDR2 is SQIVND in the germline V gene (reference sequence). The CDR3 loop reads CASSILRGSYEQYF. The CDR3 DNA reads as TGTGCCAGTAGTATCCTCAGGGGTTCTTACGAGCAGTACTTC.

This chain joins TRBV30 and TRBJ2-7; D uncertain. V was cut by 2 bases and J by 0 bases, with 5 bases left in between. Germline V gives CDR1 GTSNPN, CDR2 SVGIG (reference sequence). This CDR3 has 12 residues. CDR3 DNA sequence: TGTGCCTGGAGTAGAAGCTCCTACGAGCAGTACTTC. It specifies CAWSRSSYEQYF.

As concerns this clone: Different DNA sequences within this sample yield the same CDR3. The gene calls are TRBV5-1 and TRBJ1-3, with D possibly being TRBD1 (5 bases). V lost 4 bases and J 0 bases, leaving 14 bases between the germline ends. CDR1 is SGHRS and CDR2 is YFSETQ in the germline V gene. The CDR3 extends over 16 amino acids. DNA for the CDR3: TGCGCCAGCAGCCCCTTCGACAGAAGCTCTGGAAACACCATATATTTT. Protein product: CASSPFDRSSGNTIYF.